A single sample is the source of the 10 T cell receptor beta chains below, sequenced in a study of PD-1 blockade in mismatch repair-deficient tumors. Generated by immunoSEQ multiplex PCR, the TCRdb table keeps only in-frame clones and is missing some. The table lists tens of thousands of clones, 75% to 85% of them singletons. Sequencing was performed on peripheral blood, taken 4 weeks after starting pembrolizumab. All receptors derive from an adult with mismatch repair-deficient cancer.

V and J are TRBV19 and TRBJ2-2, with 15 bases lining up with TRBD2. Germline V CDR1 and CDR2: LNHDA, SQIVND (reference sequence). There are 19 residues in the CDR3. V dropped 7 bases and J dropped 1; count of bases not matched to a gene: 10. The CDR3 DNA follows: TGTGCCAGTACAAAAGGACTAGCGGGAGGGAGGCTGAACACCGGGGAGCTGTTTTTT. It encodes CASTKGLAGGRLNTGELFF.

J is TRBJ1-2 and V is TRBV29-1; D not resolved. This CDR3 comprises 10 residues. Germline V gene data show CDR1 as SQVTM and CDR2 as ANQGSEA. The V gene lost 3 bases and the J gene lost 7 bases, with 6 bases spanning the gap. The CDR3, as DNA: TGCAGCGTTGACAACGGTGGCTACACCTTC. Protein sequence: CSVDNGGYTF.

This CDR3 is CASSVEGGSYEQYF. The DNA for the CDR3 is TGTGCCAGCAGCGTAGAAGGCGGGTCCTACGAGCAGTACTTC. The chain uses TRBV9 and TRBJ2-7, with D possibly matching TRBD2 (5 bases). Trimming left V 0 bases short and J 1 base short, with 8 bases between. The CDR3 is made up of 14 amino acids. Germline V gives CDR1 SGDLS, CDR2 YYNGEE.

This chain joins TRBV5-1 and TRBJ1-1; D remains unclear. Germline V gene sequence: CDR1 SGHRS, CDR2 YFSETQ. CDR3 length equals 17 residues. V lost 0 bases, J lost 4 bases, and 19 bases lay in between. CDR3 bases: TGCGCCAGCAGCTTGGTATTTCCCCGGGTGGAAACCACTGAAGCTTTCTTT. Protein product: CASSLVFPRVETTEAFF.

The chain links TRBV2 to TRBJ1-1; 9 nucleotides agree with TRBD1. The CDR3 covers 12 residues. Germline V gives CDR1 SNHLY, CDR2 FYNNEI. Germline trimming cut 11 bases from V and 3 bases from J; bases unmatched to any gene: 4. The CDR3 reads CAGQGLHTEAFF. The CDR3 DNA is TGTGCCGGACAGGGGCTTCACACTGAAGCTTTCTTT.

The chain is built from TRBV11-2 and TRBJ2-3; D is possibly TRBD1 (5 bases). The CDR3 spans 15 residues. Trimming cost V 6 bases and J 4 bases, with 17 bases left between them. CDR1 is SGHAT and CDR2 is FQNNGV in the germline V gene. CDR3 DNA sequence: TGTGCCAGCAGAGCTTTGGCCAGGGTAGCAGATACGCAGTATTTT. Translating it yields CASRALARVADTQYF.

This chain uses TRBV28 with TRBJ2-5; tentatively, D is TRBD1 (6 bases). Between the trimmed V and J ends, which lost 5 bases and 5 bases, there was a span of 9 bases. This CDR3 has 12 amino acids. The germline gives CDR1 MDHEN, CDR2 SYDVKM. The chain's CDR3 is CASSRGLETQYF. The CDR3 coding sequence is TGTGCCAGCAGTAGGGGGTTGGAGACCCAGTACTTC.

This sequence joins TRBV27 and TRBJ2-7, with 7 nucleotides matching TRBD1. The J segment lost 2 bases and the V segment lost 5 bases, leaving 9 bases of the junction unmatched. The CDR3 is 15 amino acids. Germline V lookup: CDR1 MNHEY, CDR2 SMNVEV (reference sequence). The CDR3 here is CASSRRWDSTYEQYF. CDR3 nucleotide sequence: TGTGCCAGCAGTCGGCGGTGGGACAGCACCTACGAGCAGTACTTC.

V and J are TRBV5-1 and TRBJ2-1, with a possible D match to TRBD1 (5 bases). The germline CDR1 and CDR2 sequences are SGHRS and YFSETQ. V lost 0 bases and J lost 4, with 8 bases in between. CDR3 length: 14 amino acids. The CDR3, as DNA: TGCGCCAGCAGCTTGGAGGGGCCGTACAATGAGCAGTTCTTC. Amino acids: CASSLEGPYNEQFF.

This clone showed up many times. The V and J genes are TRBV5-4 and TRBJ1-2; no definite D call. The CDR3 covers 13 residues. Trimming took 2 bases from V and 5 from J, leaving 10 bases between them. In germline, CDR1 is SGHNT, CDR2 YYREEE (reference sequence). Here the CDR3 reads CASSFGEKYGYTF. The CDR3 bases are TGTGCCAGCAGCTTCGGGGAGAAGTATGGCTACACCTTC.